This entry concerns a single T cell receptor beta chain. The CDR3 totals 14 residues. Trimming took 3 bases from V and 8 from J; bases not matched to a gene: 9. The germline V gene has CDR1 DFQATT and CDR2 SNEGSKA (reference sequence). In the authors' methods: Cell counts per sample came from amplifying reference gene primers. Generated by immunoSEQ multiplex PCR, the TCRdb table keeps only in-frame clones and is missing some. V and J calls and clone size are those listed in that table; D and trimming were worked out from the DNA. This sample has some 180,000 clones; more than 80% occur once, and the top ten carry less than 9%. This specimen belongs to a study of blood T cell repertoires in COVID-19. As for the study in general: From the United States, Italy and Spain came samples of acute and convalescent COVID-19.

V gene TRBV20-1 combines with J gene TRBJ2-2, with TRBD1 matching over 7 bases. The sequenced material came from peripheral blood. The TCR originated in a woman aged 60 to 75 with acute or convalescent COVID-19. CDR3 protein: CSASLGQANGELFF. CDR3 DNA: TGCAGTGCTAGTCTTGGACAGGCGAATGGGGAGCTGTTTTTT.